This TCR beta chain derives from a study of T-cell reconstitution after alpha-beta-depleted transplantation in children. Study outcomes and limitations: Some patients' high day-60 TCRbeta diversity was attributed to recipient cells surviving conditioning. T-cell counts and diversity at one year following transplant were attributed mainly to newly produced T cells. About two months after transplant, alpha-beta T cells reportedly came from several hundred expanded graft clones.

Preparation of the TCRbeta library involved a method that used unique molecular identifiers. TCRdb called the PCR reads again in MiXCR, with one record for every CDR3 protein. The table has around 420,000 distinct CDR3 sequences, about a sixth seen once. This clonotype was seen many times. Antigen: not known. This CDR3 has 12 residues. Trimming pared 6 bases from V and 10 bases from J, leaving 13 bases between. Sequencing was performed on PBMCs, mostly from graft donor cells, taken 360 days after TCRalphabeta/CD19-depleted stem cell transplant. This sequence was found in a boy under three years old who had a stem cell transplant for Wiskott-Aldrich syndrome, so the T cells may come from the graft donor. The V gene is TRBV12-3 or TRBV12-4, the J gene TRBJ2-1; D is possibly TRBD1 (6 bases). CDR3 in amino acids: CASSSTGGEQFF. The DNA of the CDR3 is TGTGCCAGCAGCTCGACAGGTGGGGAGCAGTTCTTC.